The rows below give T cell receptor beta chains drawn from one sample of a study of blood T cell repertoires in COVID-19. Sequencing used immunoSEQ multiplex PCR; TCRdb keeps in-frame clones, though not all of them. The data show 270,000 or so clones, with approximately 90% seen just once and over 3.5% held by the top ten. The sequencing sample was made of PBMCs or T cells enriched from blood (not recorded which). The source is a woman aged 25 to 39 with acute COVID-19. Each CDR3 is given with its conserved first and last residue. The D gene is left open where the match is weak. Expanded clones are given a class, and other clones once, few, many or no size at all.

j_call | d_call | clone_size | v_call | cdr3_nt | cdr3_aa
TRBJ2-3 | NA | NA | TRBV30 | TGTGCCTGGATCGGTGGGAGTGATATGACAGATACGCAGTATTTT | CAWIGGSDMTDTQYF
TRBJ1-5 | NA | NA | TRBV5-1 | TGCGCCAGCAGCCCGACAGGTTTTAGCAATCAGCCCCAGCATTTT | CASSPTGFSNQPQHF
TRBJ2-5 | TRBD2 | NA | TRBV3-1/TRBV3-2 | TGTGCCAGCAGCCGACCCCCGGCTAGCGGGCTTACGGAGACCCAGTACTTC | CASSRPPASGLTETQYF
TRBJ2-7 | TRBD1 | NA | TRBV19 | TGTGCCAGTAGTATCCGGACAGGGGGGTCCTACGAGCAGTACTTC | CASSIRTGGSYEQYF
TRBJ1-4 | TRBD1 | NA | TRBV6-1 | TGTGCCAGCAGTGACCCGAACAAACAGGGGGCGCTTAATGAAAAACTGTTTTTT | CASSDPNKQGALNEKLFF
TRBJ1-2 | NA | NA | TRBV29-1 | TGCAGCGCCGAGGACAGCTATGGCTACACCTTC | CSAEDSYGYTF
TRBJ2-6 | NA | few | TRBV19 | TGTGCCAGTAGTATGGCGGCCTCTGGGGCCAACGTCCTGACTTTC | CASSMAASGANVLTF
TRBJ2-5 | NA | NA | TRBV11-3 | TGTGCCAGCAGCCAGGACCAAGAGACCCAGTACTTC | CASSQDQETQYF
TRBJ1-4 | TRBD1 | NA | TRBV4-2 | TGTGCCAGCAGCCAAAGCCCGACAGGGGGCGAAGAAAAACTGTTTTTT | CASSQSPTGGEEKLFF
TRBJ2-7 | NA | NA | TRBV21-1 | TGTGCCAGCAGCAAAACCCCCCAGGGCCACGAGCAGTACTTC | CASSKTPQGHEQYF
TRBJ2-2 | TRBD1 | NA | TRBV24-1 | TGTGCCACCAGTGATTTGTCAGGGGGCTCCGGGGAGCTGTTTTTT | CATSDLSGGSGELFF
TRBJ2-1 | TRBD2 | NA | TRBV11-2 | TGTGCCAGCAGCCCCACTAGCGGGAGGGAGCAGTTCTTC | CASSPTSGREQFF
TRBJ2-2 | NA | NA | TRBV29-1 | TGCAGCGTTGGACTGGGCGGGGAGCTGTTTTTT | CSVGLGGELFF
TRBJ2-1 | TRBD2 | NA | TRBV20-1 | TGCAGCCTAGCGGGCTATGAGCAGTTCTTC | CSLAGYEQFF
TRBJ1-4 | TRBD1 | NA | TRBV28 | TGTGCCAGCAGACTACAGGGGGTATCCGAAAAACTGTTTTTT | CASRLQGVSEKLFF
TRBJ2-7 | NA | few | TRBV21-1 | TGTGCCAGCAGCAAAGTAGTCCTAGGTGGGACAGGGGTTACCTACGAGCAGTACTTC | CASSKVVLGGTGVTYEQYF
TRBJ2-1 | TRBD2 | NA | TRBV18 | TGTGCCAGCTCACCCTCTCTAGCGGGAGGCACCTCCTACAATGAGCAGTTCTTC | CASSPSLAGGTSYNEQFF
TRBJ1-1 | NA | NA | TRBV27 | TGTGCCAGCAGCTTCACCCCAGACACTGAAGCTTTCTTT | CASSFTPDTEAFF
TRBJ2-7 | TRBD1 | NA | TRBV19 | TGTGCCAGTGGGGGACAGGGGTACGAGCAGTACTTC | CASGGQGYEQYF
TRBJ1-5 | NA | NA | TRBV30 | TGTGCCTGGAGTGGGAGTGGCAATCAGCCCCAGCATTTT | CAWSGSGNQPQHF
TRBJ2-1 | TRBD2 | NA | TRBV12-5 | TGTGCTAGTGGTTTGGTCCTGACTAGCGGGACGGTCTATAGGGGTTACAATGAGCAGTTCTTC | CASGLVLTSGTVYRGYNEQFF
TRBJ2-3 | NA | NA | TRBV7-3 | TGTGCCAGCAGCCCGTCGACTGTTAGCACAGATACGCAGTATTTT | CASSPSTVSTDTQYF
TRBJ2-7 | TRBD1 | NA | TRBV29-1 | TGCAGCGTTGACCCCGGGACAGGGGGCGACGAGCAGTACTTC | CSVDPGTGGDEQYF
TRBJ2-3 | TRBD2 | NA | TRBV3-1/TRBV3-2 | TGTGCCAGCAGCCAGACTAGCCCCCTACACACAGATACGCAGTATTTT | CASSQTSPLHTDTQYF
TRBJ1-5 | TRBD1 | NA | TRBV2 | TGTGCCAGCAGGGGGGGACAGGGAGTCAATCAGCCCCAGCATTTT | CASRGGQGVNQPQHF
TRBJ2-1 | NA | few | TRBV5-1 | TGCGCCAGCAATGAGAAGACAGGTGAGCAGTTCTTC | CASNEKTGEQFF
TRBJ2-6 | TRBD1 | NA | TRBV14 | TGTGCCAGCAGCCAAACAGGGGCTGGGGCCAACGTCCTGACTTTC | CASSQTGAGANVLTF
TRBJ1-1 | NA | NA | TRBV27 | TGTGCCAGCAGTTTGGAAACGGGAACTGAAGCTTTCTTT | CASSLETGTEAFF
TRBJ2-7 | TRBD2 | NA | TRBV19 | TGTGCCAGTAGGGGCTCGGGAGTAAGGCTAGCGGGAGGGCCAGAACTCTACGAGCAGTACTTC | CASRGSGVRLAGGPELYEQYF
TRBJ1-2 | TRBD1 | NA | TRBV11-2 | TGTGCCAGCAGCCCGATACGTTCACAGGGGGCTATAGGCTACACCTTC | CASSPIRSQGAIGYTF
TRBJ2-2 | TRBD2 | NA | TRBV9 | TGTGCCAGCAGCGTCGCGGCAGATCCTAGCGGAGGGGAGCTGTTTTTT | CASSVAADPSGGELFF
TRBJ2-7 | NA | NA | TRBV15 | TGTGCCACCAGCAAAGGCCCCAGGGCCTATTGCGAGCAGTACTTC | CATSKGPRAYCEQYF
TRBJ1-1 | TRBD1 | once | TRBV5-6 | TGTGCCAGCAGCGATCAGGGGGCTGAAGCTTTCTTT | CASSDQGAEAFF
TRBJ2-3 | NA | NA | TRBV3-1/TRBV3-2 | TGTGCCAGCAGCCAAGATACGGACAAAAGGTACACAGATACGCAGTATTTT | CASSQDTDKRYTDTQYF
TRBJ1-5 | NA | NA | TRBV27 | TGTGCCAGCAGGCCTAGGGAGGATCAGCCCCAGCATTTT | CASRPREDQPQHF
TRBJ2-7 | TRBD1 | NA | TRBV28 | TGTGCCAGCATTCCGGGACAGCTTTCTTACGAGCAGTACTTC | CASIPGQLSYEQYF
TRBJ2-3 | TRBD2 | NA | TRBV5-1 | TGCGCCAGCAGCCCCGGACTAGCGGGAGGCACAGATACGCAGTATTTT | CASSPGLAGGTDTQYF
TRBJ2-1 | NA | NA | TRBV7-9 | TGTGCCAGCAGCGCGCCCCCCCCCGCGGCCGAGCAGTTCTTC | CASSAPPPAAEQFF
TRBJ1-2 | NA | NA | TRBV2 | TGTGCCAGCAGCCTACTCGTGTCAAACTATGGCTACACCTTC | CASSLLVSNYGYTF
TRBJ2-2 | NA | NA | TRBV12-3/TRBV12-4 | TGTGCCAGCCTTTACACCGGGGAGCTGTTTTTT | CASLYTGELFF